Below are 30 T cell receptor beta chains sequenced from a single sample in a study of CXCR3-negative and CXCR3-positive naive CD8 T cells. The authors made the TRB cDNA libraries by 5' RACE using UMI labels. For each CDR3 protein, TCRdb gives one entry from its re-call of the 5' RACE reads, without DNA. The repertoire table contains roughly 100,000 distinct CDR3 sequences. Sequencing was carried out using naive CXCR3- CD8+ T cells from blood. The subset denotes: CD45RO-CCR7+CD27+CD95- naive CD8+ T cells lacking CXCR3 (TNR3-). The receptors derive from a human donor in good health. Some clones in this sample may be carry-over from other donors' samples.

CDR3 in amino acids: CASSWVDEQYF. The chain couples TRBV6-2 or TRBV6-3 to TRBJ2-7. This CDR3 region has 11 residues. The germline CDR1 and CDR2 sequences are MNHEY and SVGEGT.

The genes are TRBV4-3 and TRBJ1-3. CDR1 is LGHNA and CDR2 is YSLEER in the germline V gene. The CDR3 runs 15 residues. The chain's CDR3 is CASSQVWGDGNTIYF.

This chain connects TRBV28 to TRBJ1-1; as DNA is missing, the TRBD1 call by TCRdb cannot be tested. Germline assignment: CDR1 MDHEN and CDR2 SYDVKM. There are 14 residues in the CDR3. CDR3 residues: CASSFGGINTEAFF.

The rearrangement links TRBV19 to TRBJ2-7. Germline V gives CDR1 LNHDA, CDR2 SQIVND (reference sequence). The CDR3 is 12 amino acids. The CDR3 region is CASSRGSGEQYF.

CDR3 protein: CASSRGQYEAFF. The chain recombines TRBV6-1 with TRBJ1-1; checking the TCRdb D call of TRBD1 is not possible without DNA. CDR1 MNHNS and CDR2 SASEGT come from the germline V gene. The CDR3 spans 12 residues.

V usage is TRBV28 and J usage is TRBJ2-5. The CDR3 is 13 residues long. Per the germline V gene, CDR1 is MDHEN and CDR2 is SYDVKM. The CDR3 sequence is CASNKEVQETQYF.

V gene TRBV27 combines with J gene TRBJ1-1. The CDR3 is 13 residues long. In germline, CDR1 is MNHEY, CDR2 SMNVEV (reference sequence). CDR3 protein: CASSLAKNTEAFF.

The J gene is TRBJ2-7, the V gene TRBV20-1; checking the TCRdb D call of TRBD1 is not possible without DNA. This CDR3 has 15 residues. CDR1 is DFQATT, CDR2 SNEGSKA, per germline (reference sequence). This CDR3 is CSVPWMDTRFDEQYF.

The chain recombines TRBV29-1 with TRBJ2-3. Germline values: CDR1 SQVTM, CDR2 ANQGSEA. The CDR3 consists of 12 residues. This CDR3 is CSVGQGTDTQYF.

The chain couples TRBV9 to TRBJ2-2. CDR3 length: 16 residues. From germline, CDR1 is SGDLS and CDR2 YYNGEE. Here the CDR3 reads CASSVALQMNTGELSF. The variable domain in full, completed from reference TRBV9 and TRBJ2-2, reads DSGVTQTPKHLITATGQRVTLRCSPRSGDLSVYWYQQSLDQGLQFLIQYYNGEERAKGNILERFSAQQFPDLHSELNLSSLELGDSALYFCASSVALQMNTGELSFGEGSRLTVL.

The rearrangement joins TRBV29-1 to TRBJ2-5. Germline values: CDR1 SQVTM, CDR2 ANQGSEA. This CDR3 is 13 amino acids long. This CDR3 reads CSVDAGMEETQYF.

CDR3 residues: CSVDDGEDEQYF. This chain connects TRBV29-1 to TRBJ2-7; with no DNA, the TCRdb D assignment of TRBD2 cannot be verified. The CDR3 covers 12 residues. Germline-derived CDR1 and CDR2 are SQVTM and ANQGSEA.

The rearrangement joins TRBV7-9 to TRBJ2-7; TCRdb reports TRBD1, a call that lacks DNA to check it against. The CDR3 sequence is 15 residues long. Germline V lookup: CDR1 SEHNR, CDR2 FQNEAQ (reference sequence). The CDR3 region is CASSLGQGTTYEQYF.

The chain has TRBV20-1 and TRBJ2-1; no DNA is available, so the TRBD1 call from TCRdb remains unchecked. Germline CDR1 is DFQATT and CDR2 is SNEGSKA (reference sequence). The CDR3 sequence is 12 residues long. The CDR3 reads CSATEGGNEQFF.

This chain connects TRBV9 to TRBJ1-2; TCRdb's D gene call, TRBD1, goes unchecked for lack of DNA. The CDR3 totals 14 residues. CDR1 and CDR2 (germline): SGDLS, YYNGEE. The CDR3 sequence: CASSPGAGDYGYTF.

The chain carries TRBV3-1 and TRBJ1-1; TCRdb indicates TRBD1, and absent DNA this call remains unverified. The CDR3 sequence is 18 residues long. The germline V gene encodes CDR1 LGHDT and CDR2 YNNKEL (reference sequence). The CDR3 here is CASSHLYDSSLLNTEAFF. Full variable domain (rest looked up from reference TRBV3-1 and TRBJ1-1): DTAVSQTPKYLVTQMGNDKSIKCEQNLGHDTMYWYKQDSKKFLKIMFSYNNKELIINETVPNRFSPKSPDKAHLNLHINSLELGDSAVYFCASSHLYDSSLLNTEAFFGQGTRLTVV.

This chain connects TRBV5-5 to TRBJ2-1; TCRdb reports TRBD1, a call that lacks DNA to check it against. Germline V lookup: CDR1 SGHKS, CDR2 YYEKEE (reference sequence). The CDR3 has 14 residues. CDR3 sequence reads: CASSYAGAYNEQFF.

V and J are TRBV20-1 and TRBJ1-5; TCRdb returns TRBD1, unconfirmable since there is no DNA. The germline V gene encodes CDR1 DFQATT and CDR2 SNEGSKA (reference sequence). There are 15 residues in the CDR3. CDR3 region: CSARDHTGGSQPQHF.

This sequence joins TRBV20-1 and TRBJ2-3; TCRdb's D call of TRBD2 is untestable without DNA. The CDR3 extends over 15 amino acids. Germline CDR1 DFQATT, CDR2 SNEGSKA (reference sequence). This CDR3 is CSARDGSYRGDKQYF.

The genes are TRBV28 and TRBJ2-7; TCRdb proposes TRBD1, but this gene call is untestable without DNA. This CDR3 is 14 amino acids long. The germline V gene encodes CDR1 MDHEN and CDR2 SYDVKM. This CDR3 is CASRGQTFPYEQYF. Based on the CDR3 plus reference TRBV28 and TRBJ2-7, the full variable domain is DVKVTQSSRYLVKRTGEKVFLECVQDMDHENMFWYRQDPGLGLRLIYFSYDVKMKEKGDIPEGYSVSREKKERFSLILESASTNQTSMYLCASRGQTFPYEQYFGPGTRLTVT.

CDR3 region: CASSYSTGGGGYGYTF. The V gene is TRBV6-6, the J gene TRBJ1-2; with no DNA, the TCRdb D assignment of TRBD1 cannot be verified. Per germline, CDR1 MNHNY and CDR2 SVGAGI (reference sequence). This CDR3 contains 16 residues.

The V gene is TRBV6-6, the J gene TRBJ1-5; TCRdb returns TRBD1, unconfirmable since there is no DNA. Germline-derived CDR1 and CDR2 are MNHNY and SVGAGI (reference sequence). CDR3 length: 14 residues. The CDR3 loop reads CASSQTGGRQPQHF.

The chain joins TRBV29-1 to TRBJ2-3. Germline assignment: CDR1 SQVTM and CDR2 ANQGSEA. CDR3 length: 13 residues. The CDR3 loop reads CSVETISTDTQYF.

The J gene is TRBJ2-1, the V gene TRBV10-3; TCRdb's D call, TRBD2, is unchecked because there is no DNA. Germline V gene data show CDR1 as ENHRY and CDR2 as SYGVKD. This CDR3 has 15 residues. CDR3 loop: CAISEGERPEDEQFF.

V and J are TRBV6-5 and TRBJ1-2. CDR3 length: 13 amino acids. Per germline, CDR1 MNHEY and CDR2 SVGAGI. The CDR3 loop is CASSYSGGLGYTF.

V gene TRBV10-2 combines with J gene TRBJ2-7; as DNA is missing, the TRBD2 call by TCRdb cannot be tested. Germline CDR1 reads WSHSY; CDR2 reads SAAADI. The CDR3 has 16 amino acids. CDR3 amino acids: CASSESAGTYSYEQYF.

The chain joins TRBV12-3 or TRBV12-4 to TRBJ2-7. The CDR3 runs 13 residues. The CDR3 protein is CASTVGYYYEQYF.

The rearrangement links TRBV29-1 to TRBJ2-3; there is no DNA to check the TCRdb D call of TRBD1. CDR1 and CDR2 (germline): SQVTM, ANQGSEA. This CDR3 has 13 amino acids. This CDR3 is CSVFSLAGGTQYF.

The chain is built from TRBV6-6 and TRBJ1-1; TCRdb gives TRBD1 as the D gene, but with no DNA this cannot be confirmed. The CDR3 consists of 16 residues. Germline V gene sequence: CDR1 MNHNY, CDR2 SVGAGI (reference sequence). This chain's CDR3 is CASTLFPGQLNTEAFF.

This chain links TRBV6-2 or TRBV6-3 with TRBJ2-1. The germline CDR1 and CDR2 sequences are MNHEY and SVGEGT. This CDR3 has 13 amino acids. CDR3 amino acids: CASSYSGYNEQFF.